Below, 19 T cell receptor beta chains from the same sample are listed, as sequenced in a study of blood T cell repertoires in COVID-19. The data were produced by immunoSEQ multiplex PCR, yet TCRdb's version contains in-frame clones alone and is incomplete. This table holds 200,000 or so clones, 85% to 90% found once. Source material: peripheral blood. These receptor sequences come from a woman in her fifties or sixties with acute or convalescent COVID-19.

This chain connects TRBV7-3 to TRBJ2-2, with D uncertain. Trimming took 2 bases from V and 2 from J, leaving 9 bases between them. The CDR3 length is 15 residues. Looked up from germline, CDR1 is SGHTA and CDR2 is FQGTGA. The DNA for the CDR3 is TGTGCCAGCAGCTTACTAGGATATAACACCGGGGAGCTGTTTTTT. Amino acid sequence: CASSLLGYNTGELFF.

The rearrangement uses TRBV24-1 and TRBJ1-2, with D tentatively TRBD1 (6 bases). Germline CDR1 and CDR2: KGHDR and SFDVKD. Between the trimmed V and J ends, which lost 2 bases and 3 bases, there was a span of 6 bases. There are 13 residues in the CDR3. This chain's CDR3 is CATSDWTDYGYTF. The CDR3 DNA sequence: TGTGCCACCAGTGATTGGACAGACTATGGCTACACCTTC.

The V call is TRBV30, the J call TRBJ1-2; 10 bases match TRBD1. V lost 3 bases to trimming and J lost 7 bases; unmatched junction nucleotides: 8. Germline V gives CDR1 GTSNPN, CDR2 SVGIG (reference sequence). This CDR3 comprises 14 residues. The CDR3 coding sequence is TGTGCCTGGAGGCTGGGCGGACAGGGGGTTGGCTACACCTTC. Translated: CAWRLGGQGVGYTF.

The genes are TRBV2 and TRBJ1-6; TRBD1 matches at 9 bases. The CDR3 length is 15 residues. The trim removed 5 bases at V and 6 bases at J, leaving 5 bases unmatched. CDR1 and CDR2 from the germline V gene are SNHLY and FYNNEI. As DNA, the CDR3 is TGTGCCAGCAGTCAGGAGGGACAGGGTAATTCACCCCTCCACTTT. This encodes CASSQEGQGNSPLHF.

CDR3 in DNA: TGTGCCAGCAGAGGGACAGTGTGGTCTGGCTACACCTTC. The encoded protein is CASRGTVWSGYTF. The genes are TRBV27 and TRBJ1-2, with TRBD1 identical over 7 bases. Trimming took 6 bases from V and 7 from J; bases not matched to a gene: 8. Germline CDR1 is MNHEY and CDR2 is SMNVEV (reference sequence). The CDR3 covers 13 residues.

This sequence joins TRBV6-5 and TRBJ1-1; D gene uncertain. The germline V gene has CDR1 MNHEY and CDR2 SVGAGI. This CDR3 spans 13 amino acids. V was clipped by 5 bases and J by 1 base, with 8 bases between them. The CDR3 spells CASSQTRNTEAFF. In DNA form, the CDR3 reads TGTGCCAGCAGTCAAACACGGAACACTGAAGCTTTCTTT.

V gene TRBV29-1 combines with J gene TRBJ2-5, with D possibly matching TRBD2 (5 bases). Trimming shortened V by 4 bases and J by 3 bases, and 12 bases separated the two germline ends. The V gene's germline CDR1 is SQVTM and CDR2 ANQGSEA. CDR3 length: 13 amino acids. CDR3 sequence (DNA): TGCAGCGTTGGGTCTAGCCTTGAAGAGACCCAGTACTTC. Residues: CSVGSSLEETQYF.

The CDR3, as DNA: TGTGCCTGGAGTGTTAGAGCCAATCAGCCCCAGCATTTT. Protein sequence: CAWSVRANQPQHF. V is TRBV30 and J is TRBJ1-5, with D uncertain. V was clipped by 0 bases and J by 3 bases, with 6 bases between them. The CDR3 length is 13 residues. CDR1 is GTSNPN, CDR2 SVGIG, per germline (reference sequence).

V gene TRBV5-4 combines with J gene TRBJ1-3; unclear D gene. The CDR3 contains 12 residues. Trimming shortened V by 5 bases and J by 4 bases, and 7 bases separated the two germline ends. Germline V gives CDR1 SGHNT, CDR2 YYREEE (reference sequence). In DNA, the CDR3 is TGTGCCAGCAGAGCGGACGGAAACACCATATATTTT. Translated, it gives CASRADGNTIYF.

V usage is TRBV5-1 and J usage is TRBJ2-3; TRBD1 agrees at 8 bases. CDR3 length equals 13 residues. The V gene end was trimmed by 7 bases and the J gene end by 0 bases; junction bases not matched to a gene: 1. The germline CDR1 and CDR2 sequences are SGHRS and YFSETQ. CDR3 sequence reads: CASRTGSTDTQYF. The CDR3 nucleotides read TGCGCCAGCCGGACAGGGAGCACAGATACGCAGTATTTT.

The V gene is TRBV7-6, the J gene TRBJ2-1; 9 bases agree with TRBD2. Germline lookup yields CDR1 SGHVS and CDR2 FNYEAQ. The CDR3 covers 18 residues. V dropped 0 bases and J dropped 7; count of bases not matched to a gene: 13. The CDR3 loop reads CASSLAGGLAGWGNEQFF. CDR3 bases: TGTGCCAGCAGCTTAGCTGGTGGGCTAGCGGGGTGGGGGAATGAGCAGTTCTTC.

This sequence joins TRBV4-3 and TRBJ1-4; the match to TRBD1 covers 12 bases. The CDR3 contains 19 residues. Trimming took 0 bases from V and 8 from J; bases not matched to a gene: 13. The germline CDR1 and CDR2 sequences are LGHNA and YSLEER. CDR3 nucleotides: TGCGCCAGCAGCCAAGATCTGGGGACAGGGGGCGCGGGTGGAGAAAAACTGTTTTTT. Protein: CASSQDLGTGGAGGEKLFF.

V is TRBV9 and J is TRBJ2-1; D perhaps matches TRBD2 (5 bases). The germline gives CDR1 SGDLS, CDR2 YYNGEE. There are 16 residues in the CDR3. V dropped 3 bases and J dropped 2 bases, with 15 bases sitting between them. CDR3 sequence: CASSAEGPETYNEQFF. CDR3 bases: TGTGCCAGCAGCGCCGAGGGTCCTGAAACCTACAATGAGCAGTTCTTC.

The CDR3, as DNA: TGTGCCAGCAGTGAAGCGGGGGCATCTCTGGAGCAGTACTTC. Translated: CASSEAGASLEQYF. The chain recombines TRBV6-1 with TRBJ2-7, with D tentatively TRBD1 (6 bases). With 0 bases removed from V and 7 bases from J, the gap between germline ends came to 13 bases. The V gene's germline CDR1 is MNHNS and CDR2 SASEGT. The CDR3 has 14 amino acids.

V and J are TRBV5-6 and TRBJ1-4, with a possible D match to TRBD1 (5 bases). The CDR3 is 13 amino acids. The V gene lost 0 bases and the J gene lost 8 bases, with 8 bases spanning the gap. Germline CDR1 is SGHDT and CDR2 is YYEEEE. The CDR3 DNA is TGTGCCAGCAGCTTGGGGACACGAGAAAAACTGTTTTTT. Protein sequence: CASSLGTREKLFF.

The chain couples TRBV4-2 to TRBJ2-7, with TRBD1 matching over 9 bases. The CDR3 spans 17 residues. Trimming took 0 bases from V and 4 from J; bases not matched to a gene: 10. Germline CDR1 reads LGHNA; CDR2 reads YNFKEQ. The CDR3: CASSQDPFWTGEYEQYF. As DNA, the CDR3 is TGTGCCAGCAGCCAAGATCCCTTTTGGACAGGGGAATACGAGCAGTACTTC.

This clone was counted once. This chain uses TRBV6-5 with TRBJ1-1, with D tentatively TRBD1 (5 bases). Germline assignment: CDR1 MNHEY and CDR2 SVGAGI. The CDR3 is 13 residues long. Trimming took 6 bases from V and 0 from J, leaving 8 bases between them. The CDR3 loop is CASRRTLNTEAFF. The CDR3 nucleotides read TGTGCCAGCAGGCGGACATTGAACACTGAAGCTTTCTTT.

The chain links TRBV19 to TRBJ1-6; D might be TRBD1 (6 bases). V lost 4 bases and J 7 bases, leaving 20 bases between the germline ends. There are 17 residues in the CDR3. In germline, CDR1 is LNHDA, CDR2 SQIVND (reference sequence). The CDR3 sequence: CASSSRDTAIRNSPLHF. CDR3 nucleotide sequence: TGTGCCAGTAGTAGCCGGGACACGGCGATTCGGAATTCACCCCTCCACTTT.

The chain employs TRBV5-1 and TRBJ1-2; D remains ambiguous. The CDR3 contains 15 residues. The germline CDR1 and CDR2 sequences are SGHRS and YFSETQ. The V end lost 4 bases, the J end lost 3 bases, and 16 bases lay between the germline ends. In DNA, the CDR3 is TGCGCCAGCAGCATAGACGGTGCAGGCTACTATGGCTACACCTTC. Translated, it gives CASSIDGAGYYGYTF.